The 6 T cell receptor beta chains below were found in one sample sequenced in a study of blood T cell repertoires in COVID-19. Data came from immunoSEQ multiplex PCR; TCRdb stores just in-frame clones and leaves some out. The data contain over 200,000 clones, 85% to 90% of them singletons. The sequenced sample consisted of PBMCs or T cells enriched from blood (not recorded which). These TCRs come from a man aged 18 to 30 who had recovered from COVID-19.

The V call is TRBV27, the J call TRBJ2-5, with 14 bases that match TRBD2. V shed 5 bases and J 4 bases; nucleotides not matched to a gene: 6. Germline V gene lookup returns CDR1 MNHEY and CDR2 SMNVEV (reference sequence). This CDR3 comprises 16 residues. This CDR3 is CASSGGTSGSRETQYF. Written as DNA, the CDR3 is TGTGCCAGCAGTGGAGGGACTAGCGGGAGCCGAGAGACCCAGTACTTC.

The chain combines TRBV5-4 with TRBJ2-6, with 7 bases that match TRBD1. After removal of 7 bases from V and 0 bases from J, the junction contained 7 bases not matched to a gene. CDR1 SGHNT and CDR2 YYREEE come from the germline V gene (reference sequence). The CDR3 loop spans 16 amino acids. CDR3 sequence: CASQTGPSSGANVLTF. The CDR3 DNA reads TGTGCCAGCCAGACAGGGCCTTCCTCTGGGGCCAACGTCCTGACTTTC.

The V call is TRBV4-1, the J call TRBJ2-1; a possible D gene is TRBD2 (6 bases). Germline lookup yields CDR1 MGHRA and CDR2 YSYEKL. V shed 1 base and J shed 9 bases, with 16 bases lying between them. This CDR3 has 15 amino acids. DNA for the CDR3: TGCGCCAGCAGCCAAGCCGGGAGTGGGAAAGGTGAGCAGTTCTTC. Amino acid sequence: CASSQAGSGKGEQFF.

This chain connects TRBV6-6 to TRBJ2-7; D is uncertain. CDR3 length: 12 amino acids. V lost 10 bases and J 3 bases, leaving 13 bases between the germline ends. Germline V CDR1 and CDR2: MNHNY, SVGAGI (reference sequence). DNA for the CDR3: TGTGCCACCTCCGATTTTAGCTACGAGCAGTACTTC. Translated: CATSDFSYEQYF.

The V gene is TRBV5-5, the J gene TRBJ2-5, with a tentative D call TRBD2 (5 bases). Germline lookup yields CDR1 SGHKS and CDR2 YYEKEE (reference sequence). This CDR3 spans 14 amino acids. V dropped 0 bases and J dropped 2 bases, with 8 bases sitting between them. CDR3 sequence (DNA): TGTGCCAGCAGCTTGGCGGACTTACAAGAGACCCAGTACTTC. It codes for CASSLADLQETQYF.

As DNA, the CDR3 is TGTGCCAGCAGTTACCCCCTGGGGAGTGATTATGGCTACACCTTC. It encodes CASSYPLGSDYGYTF. The genes are TRBV6-5 and TRBJ1-2; no firm D call. The CDR3 is 15 residues long. The V end lost 2 bases, the J end lost 5 bases, and 15 bases lay between the germline ends. In germline, CDR1 is MNHEY, CDR2 SVGAGI.